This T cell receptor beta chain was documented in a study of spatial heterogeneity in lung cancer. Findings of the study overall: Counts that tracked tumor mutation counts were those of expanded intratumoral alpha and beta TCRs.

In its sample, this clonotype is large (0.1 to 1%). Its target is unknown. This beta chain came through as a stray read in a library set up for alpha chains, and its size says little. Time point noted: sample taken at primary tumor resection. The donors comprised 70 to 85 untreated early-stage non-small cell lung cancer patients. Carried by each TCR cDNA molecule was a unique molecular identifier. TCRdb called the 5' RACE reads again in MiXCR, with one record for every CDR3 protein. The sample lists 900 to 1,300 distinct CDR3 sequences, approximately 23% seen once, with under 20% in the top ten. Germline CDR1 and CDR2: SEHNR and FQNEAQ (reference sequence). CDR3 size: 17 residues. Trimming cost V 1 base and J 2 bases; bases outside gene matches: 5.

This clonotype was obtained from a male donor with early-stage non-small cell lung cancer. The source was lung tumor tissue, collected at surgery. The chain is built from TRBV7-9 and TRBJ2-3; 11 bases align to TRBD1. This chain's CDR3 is CASSLVFGQGATDTQYF. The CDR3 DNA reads TGTGCCAGCAGCTTAGTTTTTGGACAGGGGGCCACAGATACGCAGTATTTT.